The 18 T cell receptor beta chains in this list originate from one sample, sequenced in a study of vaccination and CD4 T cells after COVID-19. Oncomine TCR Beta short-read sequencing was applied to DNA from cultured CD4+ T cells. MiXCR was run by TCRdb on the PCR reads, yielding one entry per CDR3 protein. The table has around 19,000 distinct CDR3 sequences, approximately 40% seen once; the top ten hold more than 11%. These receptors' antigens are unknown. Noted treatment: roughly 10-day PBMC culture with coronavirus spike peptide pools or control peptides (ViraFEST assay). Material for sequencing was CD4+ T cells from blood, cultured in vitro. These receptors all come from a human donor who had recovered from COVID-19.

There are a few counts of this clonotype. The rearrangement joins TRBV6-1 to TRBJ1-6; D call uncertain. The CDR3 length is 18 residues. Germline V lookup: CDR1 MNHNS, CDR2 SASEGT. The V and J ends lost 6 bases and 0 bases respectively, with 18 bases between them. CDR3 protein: CASREITGPSSYNSPLHF. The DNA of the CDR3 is TGTGCCAGCAGGGAGATAACCGGACCTAGCTCCTATAATTCACCCCTCCACTTT.

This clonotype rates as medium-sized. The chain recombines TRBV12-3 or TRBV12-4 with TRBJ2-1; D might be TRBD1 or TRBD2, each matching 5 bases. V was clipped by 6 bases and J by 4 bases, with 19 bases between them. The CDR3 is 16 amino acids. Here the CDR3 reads CASSLLGAGPYNEQFF. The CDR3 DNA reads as TGTGCCAGCAGCCTCTTAGGGGCGGGTCCTTACAATGAGCAGTTCTTC.

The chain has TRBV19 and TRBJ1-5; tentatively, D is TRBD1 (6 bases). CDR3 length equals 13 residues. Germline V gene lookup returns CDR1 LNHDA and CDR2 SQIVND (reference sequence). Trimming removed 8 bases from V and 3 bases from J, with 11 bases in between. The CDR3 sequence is CASLGQYNQPQHF. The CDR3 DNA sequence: TGTGCCAGTCTAGGACAGTACAATCAGCCCCAGCATTTT.

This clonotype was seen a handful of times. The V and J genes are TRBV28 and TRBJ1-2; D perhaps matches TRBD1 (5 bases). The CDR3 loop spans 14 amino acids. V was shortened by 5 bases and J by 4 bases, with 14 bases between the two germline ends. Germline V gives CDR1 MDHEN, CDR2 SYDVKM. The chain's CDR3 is CASSREGTGYGYTF. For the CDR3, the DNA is TGTGCCAGCAGTCGTGAGGGGACGGGCTATGGCTACACCTTC.

As DNA, the CDR3 is TGTGCCAGCAGCCCCAGGACAGGGAGGATCGGTGGCTACACCTTC. It specifies CASSPRTGRIGGYTF. The V and J genes are TRBV11-2 and TRBJ1-2; 8 bases align to TRBD1. V lost 5 bases, J lost 7 bases, and 12 bases stayed unmatched. The CDR3 sequence is 15 residues long. Germline CDR1 and CDR2: SGHAT and FQNNGV.

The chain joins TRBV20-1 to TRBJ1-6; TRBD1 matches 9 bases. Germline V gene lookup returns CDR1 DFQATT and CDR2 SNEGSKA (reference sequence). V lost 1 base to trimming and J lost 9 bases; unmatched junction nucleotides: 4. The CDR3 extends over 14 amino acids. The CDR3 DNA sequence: TGCAGTGCTAGAGGGACAGGGGTTGCTTCACCCCTCCACTTT. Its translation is CSARGTGVASPLHF.

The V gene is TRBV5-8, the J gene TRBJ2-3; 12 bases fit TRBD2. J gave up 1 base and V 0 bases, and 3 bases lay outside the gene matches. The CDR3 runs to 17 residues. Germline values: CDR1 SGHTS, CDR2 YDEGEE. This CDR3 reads CASSLGASGRGTDTQYF. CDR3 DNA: TGTGCCAGCAGCTTGGGGGCTAGCGGGAGGGGCACAGATACGCAGTATTTT.

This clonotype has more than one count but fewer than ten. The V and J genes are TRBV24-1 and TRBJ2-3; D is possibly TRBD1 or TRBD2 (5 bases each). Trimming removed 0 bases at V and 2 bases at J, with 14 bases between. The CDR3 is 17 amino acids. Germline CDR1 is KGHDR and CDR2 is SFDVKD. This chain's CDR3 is CATSDLQVGDDTDTQYF. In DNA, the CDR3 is TGTGCCACCAGTGATTTGCAAGTAGGGGACGACACAGATACGCAGTATTTT.

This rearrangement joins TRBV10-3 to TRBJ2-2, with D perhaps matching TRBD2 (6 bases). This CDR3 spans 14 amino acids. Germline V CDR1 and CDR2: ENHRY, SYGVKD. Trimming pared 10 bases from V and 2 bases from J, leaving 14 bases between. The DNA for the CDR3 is TGTGCCACCAACGCGGGGCCAAACACCGGGGAGCTGTTTTTT. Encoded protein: CATNAGPNTGELFF.

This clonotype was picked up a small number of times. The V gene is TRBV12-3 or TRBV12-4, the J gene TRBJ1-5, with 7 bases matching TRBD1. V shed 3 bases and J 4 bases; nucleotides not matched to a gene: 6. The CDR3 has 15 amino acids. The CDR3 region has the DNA TGTGCCAGCAGTTTCGGAGGGGGCCGTAATCAGCCCCAGCATTTT. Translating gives CASSFGGGRNQPQHF.

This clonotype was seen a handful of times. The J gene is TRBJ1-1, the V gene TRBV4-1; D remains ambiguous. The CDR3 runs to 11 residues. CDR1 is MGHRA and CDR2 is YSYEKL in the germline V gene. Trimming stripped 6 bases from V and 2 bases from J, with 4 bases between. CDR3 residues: CASSRNTEAFF. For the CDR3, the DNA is TGCGCCAGCAGTCGTAACACTGAAGCTTTCTTT.

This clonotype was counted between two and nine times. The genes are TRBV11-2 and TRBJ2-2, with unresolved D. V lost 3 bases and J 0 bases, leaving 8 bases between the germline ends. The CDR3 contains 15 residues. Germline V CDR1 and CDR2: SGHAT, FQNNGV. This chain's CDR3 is CASSFQHTNTGELFF. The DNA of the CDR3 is TGTGCCAGCAGCTTTCAGCACACGAACACCGGGGAGCTGTTTTTT.

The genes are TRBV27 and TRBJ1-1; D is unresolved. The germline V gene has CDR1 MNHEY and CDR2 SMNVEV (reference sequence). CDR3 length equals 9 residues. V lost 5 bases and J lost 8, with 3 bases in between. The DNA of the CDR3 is TGTGCCAGCAGTATAGAAGCTTTCTTT. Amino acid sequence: CASSIEAFF.

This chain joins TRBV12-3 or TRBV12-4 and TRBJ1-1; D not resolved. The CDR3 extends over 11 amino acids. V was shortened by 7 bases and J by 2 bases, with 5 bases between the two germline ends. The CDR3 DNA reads TGTGCCAGCAATACCAACACTGAAGCTTTCTTT. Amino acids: CASNTNTEAFF.

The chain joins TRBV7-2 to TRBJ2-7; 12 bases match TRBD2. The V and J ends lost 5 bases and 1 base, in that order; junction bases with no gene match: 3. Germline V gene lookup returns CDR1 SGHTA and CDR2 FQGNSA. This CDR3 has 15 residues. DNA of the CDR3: TGTGCCAGCAGCCCCCTAGCGGGAGGGTCCTACGAGCAGTACTTC. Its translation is CASSPLAGGSYEQYF.

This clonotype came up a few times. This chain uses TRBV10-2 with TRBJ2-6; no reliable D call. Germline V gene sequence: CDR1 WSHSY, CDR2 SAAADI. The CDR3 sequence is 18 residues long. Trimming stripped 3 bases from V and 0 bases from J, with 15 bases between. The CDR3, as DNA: TGCGCCAGCAGTGATAGTTCTAGTTGGGGCTCTGGGGCCAACGTCCTGACTTTC. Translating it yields CASSDSSSWGSGANVLTF.

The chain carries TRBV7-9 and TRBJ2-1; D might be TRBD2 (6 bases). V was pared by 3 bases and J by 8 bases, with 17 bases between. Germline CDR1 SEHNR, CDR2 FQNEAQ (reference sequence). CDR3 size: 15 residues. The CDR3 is CASSFAGLPIDEQFF. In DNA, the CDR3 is TGTGCCAGCAGCTTCGCGGGGTTGCCTATTGATGAGCAGTTCTTC.

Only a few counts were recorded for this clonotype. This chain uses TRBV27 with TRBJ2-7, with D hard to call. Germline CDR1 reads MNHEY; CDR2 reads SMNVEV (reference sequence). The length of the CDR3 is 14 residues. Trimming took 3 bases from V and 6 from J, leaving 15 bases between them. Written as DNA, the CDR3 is TGTGCCAGCAGTTTTACGCGGTTGGGATCCGAGCAGTACTTC. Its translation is CASSFTRLGSEQYF.